The entry below gives a single T cell receptor beta chain sequence along with its context. Only one count was recorded for this clone. The antigen it recognizes is unknown. Nothing much larger sits one base from this clone, and base qualities are not available. These data originate in a study of cytomegalovirus exposure and HLA in healthy donors (dated by TCRdb to 2016 to 2017). Regarding the research as a whole: According to an earlier analysis of several hundred of the donors, roughly 180 million T cells yielded 90 million to 130 million unique TCR beta sequences and 250 to 350 Gb of sequence data. Around 300 gigabases of sequencing data and tens of millions of unique TCR sequences were included in an early release covering under 650 HLA-typed donors. The genetic ancestry cluster associated with self-reported Caucasian donors included 80% to 90% of the approximately 410 genotyped donors. The study aimed to test whether signatures of past pathogen exposure could be identified by cataloging public T cell receptors. Using immunosequencing, the study profiled T cell repertoires from about 610 subjects and related those repertoires to cytomegalovirus serostatus. A separate validation cohort of over a hundred different subjects was used in addition to the approximately 700-subject first cohort. To predict cytomegalovirus infection status, the study combined high-throughput TCR immunosequencing, statistical association of individual TCRs with disease status, and machine learning. To study patterns of TCR occurrence, a later analysis re-analyzed previously published TCR beta repertoires from 600 to 750 donors and added high-resolution HLA genotyping. Rather than using new phenotypic data, the later analysis identified candidate immune exposures from TCR beta sequences and from how often those sequences occurred across donors. An earlier analysis of approximately 500 of the donors applied high-throughput TCR beta sequencing to assess whether each TCR beta V gene segment acted as functional or pseudogenic. Donor age, sex, ethnicity and CMV serostatus were compiled together with the repertoire data. A later genetic analysis used genome-wide SNP genotypes for about three fifths of the 666 donors, treating that subset as a discovery cohort. All discovery cohort repertoires had been generated on a single sequencing platform. Class I and class II HLA loci were covered by the typing at four-digit resolution. The number of typed donors differed by locus: 629-630 for A, B, C, DRB1 and DQB1; 500 to 550 for DQA1; 606 for DPA1; and 400 to 480 for DPB1. Because of strong linkage in the cohort, four or five DR-DQ haplotypes were treated as single units for association and clustering. On average, 235,054 unique TCR beta nucleotide sequences were sequenced per donor among a few hundred genotyped donors of the cohort, with 15% to 20% of those sequences being non-productive. Paper-wide results and their limitations: In vitro tests confirmed that three of the cytomegalovirus-associated TCR beta chains recognize cytomegalovirus antigens. Presence/absence analyses assumed roughly uniform sequencing depth across donors, an assumption that may not hold. In an earlier analysis of about 600 of the donors, most TCR beta V segments appeared in productive rearrangements about 90% or about 30% of the time, broadly matching IMGT annotations. According to a later analysis, parvovirus B19, influenza, CMV and Epstein-Barr virus appeared linked to several top co-occurrence clusters. Across donors, most TCR sequences were observed very rarely, whereas some public TCRs were present in many individuals. A later genetic analysis associated a missense DCLRE1C variant with V-gene and J-gene trimming of TCR beta chains, and an independent cohort replicated the association. Only TCR beta chains were sequenced in this cohort, and the absence of alpha or paired-chain data limited detectable features. Assigning TCR associations to individual alleles was difficult when HLA alleles, especially DR and DQ, strongly co-occurred. According to a later genetic analysis, donors in an Asian-associated ancestry cluster had fewer N-insertions in productive TCRs than the approximately 650-donor mean. According to the authors, the approach could potentially be generalized to other disease states and immunological phenotypes. For the cohort, immune exposure information was limited to CMV serostatus. A group of highly shared sequence variants was considered likely to be a technical artifact of the sequencing pipeline. In a later analysis, TCR association rates were found to vary across HLA loci, with the most associated TCRs seen for DRB1 alleles and the fewest for HLA-C alleles. Cytomegalovirus status was reported to be diagnosed by the classifier with high specificity and sensitivity in both the original and validation cohorts. Because the 87-base-pair reads could not distinguish some IMGT-functional V segments, including TRBV6-2 and TRBV6-3, those segments were excluded. A further reported finding was that TCR beta sequences accurately predicted the HLA-A and HLA-B alleles for most subjects in the first cohort. The earlier analysis of almost 600 of the donors excluded about 16 rarely observed V segments, including chromosome 9 orphons, because counts were too low. Linkage disequilibrium might explain the correlated functional status among segregating V segments, but an unknown experimental factor could not be excluded. Because HLA typing was missing for some donors at each locus, association tests included only the typed subset. In a later analysis, most CMV-associated TCR beta chains were found to appear HLA-restricted, with HLA associations seemingly driven largely by CMV exposure. At a false discovery rate of 0.05, a later analysis linked 15,000 to 20,000 TCR beta sequences to specific HLA alleles. In a later analysis, HLA-associated TCR beta chains were found to be more clonally expanded and to have lower generation probabilities than equally common non-associated chains. A total of 150 or so TCR beta chains were listed by the study as associated with cytomegalovirus.

CDR1 and CDR2 are read off the germline V gene (reference sequence) as LNHDA and SQIVND. There are 15 amino acids in the CDR3, from cysteine to phenylalanine inclusive. This entry keeps only the CDR3 DNA: 45 bases, framed from base 1. Ends trimmed: V by 6 bases, J by 3 bases; bases unmatched to a gene: 9. The cohort consisted of fewer than 700 healthy bone marrow donors. At the time of sampling, every cohort member was nominally healthy, though immune exposures that went unrecorded were likely present. The donor was CMV seropositive and was included in the group of 290 or so seropositive cohort members. Every donor gave a peripheral blood sample, and the peripheral blood mononuclear cells from that sample were used for TCR beta sequencing. Genomic DNA extraction from the blood cell samples was performed with the Qiagen DNeasy Blood Extraction Kit. Preparation of the library involved the immunoSEQ multiplex PCR assay. A mixture of 60 forward primers for TCR Vbeta segments and 13 reverse primers for TCR Jbeta segments was used in the multiplex PCR. Amplification of the CDR3 region of rearranged TCR beta genes was performed with a multiplex PCR assay on genomic DNA. The amplified TCR beta libraries were sequenced on the Illumina HiSeq System as 87-base-pair reads. Regarding the original processing steps: A later analysis counted tens of millions of unique TCR beta chains across the 650 to 800 repertoires, and around 9.9 million of these chains were shared by at least two donors. Raw reads were error-corrected and collapsed into unique sequences with a nearest-neighbor algorithm that merged closely related sequences to remove PCR and sequencing errors. Alignment of CDR3 sequences to IMGT reference sequences was used to assign V, D and J gene segments. For a sequence to be retained, a match of at least six nucleotides to both a V gene segment and a J gene segment was required. A rearrangement was called productive if the CDR3 had no stop codons and remained in frame with V and J, and every other rearrangement was called non-productive. CDR3 was defined by IMGT convention, running from the second conserved V-encoded cysteine to the conserved J-encoded phenylalanine. The earlier analysis of about 590 of the donors excluded sequences that lacked an unambiguous match to a single V gene segment. An earlier analysis of about 600 of the donors called V segments functional above 56.7% productive rearrangements and segregating when the between-donor standard deviation exceeded 5%. A statistical classification framework was developed to diagnose cytomegalovirus status using the catalog of TCR beta chain sequences. V and J gene assignment, in a later analysis, came from comparing TCR nucleotide sequences with IMGT/GENE-DB human TR gene sequences. A later analysis assigned CDR3 sequences and most-parsimonious VDJ recombination scenarios with the TCRdist pipeline. In a later analysis, each TCR beta chain was defined by its CDR3 amino acid sequence together with its V-gene family, and reads lacking a unique V-gene family were excluded. To address suspected cross-contamination and a sequencing artifact, a later analysis removed around 590 highly shared, low-generation-probability nucleotide sequences. In a later analysis, a clonal expansion index was calculated for each public chain from normalized within-repertoire ranks of inferred template counts. Generation probabilities in a later analysis came from a VDJ recombination model fitted to out-of-frame rearrangements, and those results were checked against IGoR. A later analysis scored TCR-TCR, TCR-HLA and TCR-CMV co-occurrence with hypergeometric tests, applying a repertoire-size bias correction to TCR pairs. To estimate false discovery rates, a later analysis permuted the HLA or CMV assignments 20 times. In a later analysis, co-occurring TCRs were grouped using DBSCAN, with TCRdist sequence similarity added in when clustering inside HLA-allele-positive subsets. For co-occurrence clustering, repertoires with fewer than 30,000 or more than 120,000 public chains were excluded, along with roughly 5 repertoires with anomalous nucleotide sharing. TCRdb re-hosts the immuneACCESS table, in-frame sequences only. Its copies lack some clones; in the studies checked, an unresolved V gene accounts for under half of them, and the cause for the rest is not known. The DNA gave D and trimming, while V, J and clone size come from that table. The sample has around 100,000 clones on record, 70% of them singletons. The ten largest clones add up to roughly 8.4% of the sample.

The receptor's source is a man aged 25 to 45 in good health and CMV-seropositive. The chain couples TRBV19 to TRBJ1-2, and TRBD1 matches 8 of the central bases. Material for sequencing was PBMCs. The CDR3 has the sequence CASRSDRGGDYGYTF. The nucleotide sequence is given as TGTGCCAGTAGGAGCGACAGGGGCGGAGACTATGGCTACACCTTC.